This TCR beta chain was documented in a study of control samples from healthy donors and cancer patients. This CDR3 region has 12 residues. Germline V CDR1 and CDR2: SEHNR, FQNEAQ (reference sequence). The germline V and J ends were trimmed by 5 bases and 6 bases, with 10 bases remaining between them. The protocol was immunoSEQ multiplex PCR, while the TCRdb copy is restricted to in-frame clones and leaves out a portion. Among about 130,000 clones listed, less than 95% were seen once. Sequenced: blood. The receptor was derived from a man in his late teens or twenties in good health. The gene calls are TRBV7-9 and TRBJ1-1, with a tentative D call TRBD1 (5 bases). The DNA for the CDR3 is TGTGCCAGCAGCGGACAAACCGCTGAAGCTTTCTTT. Its translation: CASSGQTAEAFF.